This TCR beta chain derives from a study of blood T cell repertoires in COVID-19. Study overall: Specimens from acute and convalescent COVID-19 originated in the United States, Italy and Spain.

There are 16 residues in the CDR3. Germline CDR1 and CDR2: SNHLY and FYNNEI. V was clipped by 2 bases and J by 0 bases, with 14 bases between them. TCRdb's table, derived via immunoSEQ multiplex PCR, lists solely in-frame clones and lacks some. Of around 160,000 clones detected, around 87% appear once; the ten largest clones hold roughly 4%. Enrolled through a virtual design, the participants were between roughly 18 and 90 years of age and came from under 30 US areas. Assignment of participants to cohorts was predicated upon participant-reported clinical history. The sample comprised PBMCs or T cells enriched from blood (not recorded which). The clonotype comes from a woman aged 40 to 49 who had been exposed to COVID-19. The chain combines TRBV2 with TRBJ2-7, with a possible D match to TRBD2 (5 bases). CDR3: CASSELPGLTSYEQYF. The CDR3 region has the DNA TGTGCCAGCAGTGAATTACCAGGACTGACCTCCTACGAGCAGTACTTC.